Listed below are T cell receptor beta chains from one sample, sequenced in a study of T cell responses to AZD1222 COVID-19 vaccine. Produced via immunoSEQ multiplex PCR; TCRdb's table is partial and in-frame only. This table holds around 130,000 clones, around 90% found once. Sequencing was performed on peripheral blood, taken 28 days after the second AZD1222 dose. The source is an adult who received the AZD1222 COVID-19 vaccine. The CDR3 runs from the conserved cysteine through the conserved F or W. Fields, in order: V gene, D gene, clone size, J gene, CDR3 protein, CDR3 DNA. The D gene is left open where the match is weak. The size field is filled for only some rows; it gives once, few, many or a size class.

>TRBV5-1|-|-|TRBJ1-4
CASSLGQSPATNEKLFF
TGCGCCAGCAGCTTGGGGCAGAGTCCTGCAACTAATGAAAAACTGTTTTTT
>TRBV27|-|-|TRBJ1-1
CASSPLGENTEAFF
TGTGCCAGCAGTCCCCTTGGGGAGAACACTGAAGCTTTCTTT
>TRBV6-1|-|once|TRBJ1-2
CASSEAGQVRGYTF
TGTGCCAGCAGTGAAGCGGGGCAGGTCCGCGGCTACACCTTC
>TRBV6-5|TRBD1|-|TRBJ2-7
CASSYRDRGPYEQYF
TGTGCCAGCAGTTACCGGGACAGGGGACCCTACGAGCAGTACTTC
>TRBV7-9|-|-|TRBJ1-3
CASSLRVTGNTIYF
TGTGCCAGCAGCCTCAGGGTTACTGGAAACACCATATATTTT
>TRBV30|-|-|TRBJ2-7
CAWSVQAPKEQYF
TGTGCCTGGAGTGTCCAGGCACCGAAGGAGCAGTACTTC
>TRBV28|-|-|TRBJ2-3
CASIAGSTDTQYF
TGTGCCAGCATTGCCGGAAGCACAGATACGCAGTATTTT
>TRBV7-9|-|-|TRBJ1-6
CASSLRQDYNSPLHF
TGTGCCAGCAGCTTAAGGCAGGACTATAATTCACCCCTCCACTTT
>TRBV2|-|-|TRBJ2-1
CASSEERGNEQFF
TGTGCCAGCAGTGAAGAGAGGGGCAATGAGCAGTTCTTC
>TRBV6-6|-|-|TRBJ1-5
CASSSGPTGSNQPQHF
TGTGCCAGCAGCTCAGGTCCGACGGGCTCCAATCAGCCCCAGCATTTT
>TRBV12-3/TRBV12-4|-|-|TRBJ1-1
CASSPGPGAFF
TGTGCCAGCAGCCCGGGACCCGGAGCTTTCTTT
>TRBV3-1/TRBV3-2|TRBD1|once|TRBJ1-2
CASSRPLGTGEDGYTF
TGTGCCAGCAGCCGCCCACTAGGGACAGGGGAGGATGGCTACACCTTC
>TRBV2|TRBD2|-|TRBJ2-1
CATSILAGYNEQFF
TGTGCCACGTCGATACTAGCGGGTTACAATGAGCAGTTCTTC
>TRBV4-1|-|-|TRBJ2-7
CASSQEIRYKQYF
TGCGCCAGCAGCCAAGAAATCAGGTACAAGCAGTACTTC
>TRBV28|-|few|TRBJ1-5
CASSLGTYSNQPQHF
TGTGCCAGCAGTCTAGGGACCTATAGCAATCAGCCCCAGCATTTT
>TRBV5-8|-|-|TRBJ1-1
CASSLIWGTEAFF
TGTGCCAGCAGCTTAATTTGGGGCACTGAAGCTTTCTTT
>TRBV28|-|-|TRBJ1-2
CASSYRRVRIGYTF
TGTGCCAGCAGCTATCGAAGGGTACGGATCGGCTACACCTTC
>TRBV12-5|-|once|TRBJ1-1
CASGSPLDRNTEAFF
TGTGCTAGTGGCTCTCCTCTCGACAGGAACACTGAAGCTTTCTTT
>TRBV28|TRBD2|-|TRBJ2-7
CASSLRGLAGSYEQYF
TGTGCCAGCAGTCTACGGGGACTAGCGGGATCGTACGAGCAGTACTTC
>TRBV20-1|-|-|TRBJ2-7
CSAPRRGEQYF
TGCAGTGCCCCACGAAGGGGGGAGCAGTACTTC
>TRBV7-2|-|-|TRBJ2-5
CASTRRQGETQYF
TGTGCCAGCACCCGGCGGCAGGGGGAGACCCAGTACTTC
>TRBV19|TRBD1|-|TRBJ1-5
CASSAPTTGPLGNQPQHF
TGTGCCAGTAGTGCCCCCACGACAGGGCCCCTGGGCAATCAGCCCCAGCATTTT
>TRBV27|-|few|TRBJ2-1
CASSLGRHNEQFF
TGTGCCAGCAGTTTAGGCCGGCACAATGAGCAGTTCTTC
>TRBV27|-|-|TRBJ2-7
CASSPTFGGMDEQYF
TGTGCCAGCAGTCCCACGTTCGGGGGCATGGACGAGCAGTACTTC
>TRBV12-5|TRBD1|-|TRBJ1-1
CASGPSTGTVMNTEAFF
TGTGCTAGTGGTCCCTCGACCGGGACAGTTATGAACACTGAAGCTTTCTTT
>TRBV6-6|-|-|TRBJ1-2
CASSYSARTPTHGYTF
TGTGCCAGCAGTTACTCGGCGCGCACCCCTACCCATGGCTACACCTTC
>TRBV15|TRBD2|-|TRBJ2-7
CATSRLEPALAGVLYEQYF
TGTGCCACCAGCAGATTGGAACCCGCTCTAGCGGGAGTTCTCTACGAGCAGTACTTC
>TRBV5-1|TRBD1|-|TRBJ2-7
CASSLGDRVNLYEQYF
TGCGCCAGCAGCTTGGGGGACAGGGTAAACCTCTACGAGCAGTACTTC
>TRBV7-2|-|-|TRBJ1-1
CASSTHLNTEAFF
TGTGCCAGCAGCACCCACTTAAACACTGAAGCTTTCTTT
>TRBV27|-|-|TRBJ2-1
CASSDSPGTPSYNEQFF
TGTGCCAGCAGTGATTCGCCCGGGACCCCGTCCTACAATGAGCAGTTCTTC
>TRBV27|-|-|TRBJ2-7
CASSPPGAEQYF
TGTGCCAGCAGCCCACCCGGTGCCGAGCAGTACTTC
>TRBV5-4|-|-|TRBJ2-3
CASSLEQVSDTQYF
TGTGCCAGCAGCTTGGAACAGGTATCAGATACGCAGTATTTT
>TRBV7-2|TRBD1|-|TRBJ1-4
CASSLDRGEVLEKLFF
TGTGCCAGCAGTTTGGACAGGGGTGAAGTACTTGAAAAACTGTTTTTT
>TRBV9|-|-|TRBJ1-1
CASSVGSGNTEAFF
TGTGCCAGCAGCGTAGGTTCCGGGAACACTGAAGCTTTCTTT
>TRBV7-2|-|few|TRBJ2-1
CASSYMTPPSNEQFF
TGTGCCAGCAGCTACATGACTCCGCCCAGCAATGAGCAGTTCTTC
>TRBV19|-|-|TRBJ1-5
CASSTQGSPGPQHF
TGTGCCAGTAGTACCCAGGGCAGCCCAGGGCCCCAGCATTTT
>TRBV6-1|-|-|TRBJ1-1
CASSDTLNTEAFF
TGTGCCAGCAGTGACACACTGAACACTGAAGCTTTCTTT
>TRBV7-2|-|-|TRBJ1-2
CASSLDYYGYTF
TGTGCCAGCAGCTTGGACTATTACGGCTACACCTTC
>TRBV9|-|-|TRBJ2-2
CASSVRSNTGELFF
TGTGCCAGCAGCGTGCGGTCGAACACCGGGGAGCTGTTTTTT
>TRBV29-1|TRBD1|-|TRBJ1-2
CSGQGWDYGYTF
TGCAGCGGACAGGGCTGGGACTATGGCTACACCTTC
>TRBV15|-|-|TRBJ1-4
CATSGLQGRNEKLFF
TGTGCCACCAGCGGACTTCAGGGGCGAAATGAAAAACTGTTTTTT
>TRBV6-2/TRBV6-3|-|-|TRBJ1-3
CASSYGRSVSSGNTIYF
TGTGCCAGCAGTTACGGTCGGTCAGTGAGCTCTGGAAACACCATATATTTT
>TRBV6-5|-|-|TRBJ1-3
CASSPGEFGNTIYF
TGTGCCAGCAGCCCCGGGGAGTTTGGAAACACCATATATTTT
>TRBV5-1|TRBD1|-|TRBJ2-1
CASSLAWDRTYNEQFF
TGCGCCAGCAGCTTGGCCTGGGACAGGACCTACAATGAGCAGTTCTTC
>TRBV24-1|-|-|TRBJ2-3
CATSDSGTDTQYF
TGTGCCACCAGTGATTCCGGGACAGATACGCAGTATTTT
>TRBV28|-|-|TRBJ2-7
CASSLEGLLGEQYF
TGTGCCAGCAGTTTAGAGGGACTCCTTGGCGAGCAGTACTTC
>TRBV6-5|-|-|TRBJ2-7
CASSYGSRGGEQYF
TGTGCCAGCAGTTACGGGTCCAGGGGTGGCGAGCAGTACTTC
>TRBV5-4|-|-|TRBJ2-3
CASSLTRDTQYF
TGTGCCAGCAGCTTGACCAGGGATACGCAGTATTTT
>TRBV19|-|-|TRBJ1-2
CASSIGGGLRFGYTF
TGTGCCAGTAGTATAGGTGGGGGGCTTCGGTTTGGCTACACCTTC
>TRBV19|-|-|TRBJ1-3
CASTTDTFRGNTIYF
TGTGCCAGTACCACGGACACTTTTCGAGGAAACACCATATATTTT
>TRBV7-9|-|-|TRBJ1-1
CASSLERRTEAFF
TGTGCCAGCAGCTTAGAGCGAAGGACTGAAGCTTTCTTT
>TRBV6-5|-|-|TRBJ1-1
CASSYSKFNLNTEAFF
TGTGCCAGCAGTTACTCGAAATTCAATCTGAACACTGAAGCTTTCTTT
>TRBV5-5|TRBD1|-|TRBJ2-2
CASSFSGTGVTGELFF
TGTGCCAGCAGCTTCTCGGGGACAGGGGTCACCGGGGAGCTGTTTTTT
>TRBV10-3|-|-|TRBJ1-1
CAISAQGGKNTEAFF
TGTGCCATCAGTGCCCAGGGAGGGAAGAACACTGAAGCTTTCTTT
>TRBV12-3/TRBV12-4|-|-|TRBJ1-2
CASTIVGYGYTF
TGTGCCAGCACTATCGTTGGCTATGGCTACACCTTC
>TRBV7-8|-|-|TRBJ2-7
CASSHRQATYEQYF
TGTGCCAGCAGCCACCGACAGGCAACCTACGAGCAGTACTTC
>TRBV6-6|-|-|TRBJ2-3
CASSYSFRDTQYF
TGTGCCAGCAGTTACTCGTTCAGAGATACGCAGTATTTT